A single sample gave rise to the 24 T cell receptor beta chains below, sequenced in a study of Graves' ophthalmopathy and Graves' hyperthyroidism. Scientists amplified the TCR beta CDR3 regions from RNA transcripts. The workflow started with a first-round RT-PCR run with HTBI primers and then moved on to a second-round multiplex PCR. Each CDR3 protein gets one entry after TCRdb re-called the multiplex PCR reads with MiXCR. Of 350,000 to 400,000 distinct CDR3 sequences listed, around 18% are singletons. The sequenced material came from peripheral blood. These receptors came from a woman younger than 35 with Graves' ophthalmopathy.

This clonotype was seen repeatedly, ten times or more. The chain couples TRBV6-2 or TRBV6-3 to TRBJ2-7; D not resolved. With 4 bases removed from V and 2 bases from J, the gap between germline ends came to 9 bases. This CDR3 is 13 amino acids long. Per the germline V gene, CDR1 is MNHEY and CDR2 is SVGEGT. The CDR3 is CASSSSPAYEQYF. The CDR3 nucleotides read TGTGCCAGCAGTTCCTCGCCTGCCTACGAGCAGTACTTC.

This clonotype has a count of ten or more. The genes are TRBV28 and TRBJ1-1; D not certain. V lost 6 bases, J lost 6 bases, and 11 bases lay in between. The CDR3 extends over 12 amino acids. Per the germline V gene, CDR1 is MDHEN and CDR2 is SYDVKM. The CDR3: CASRRAPAEAFF. The CDR3 coding sequence is TGTGCCAGCAGACGGGCGCCCGCTGAAGCTTTCTTT.

This clonotype was counted at least ten times. V and J are TRBV5-6 and TRBJ2-7; either TRBD1 or TRBD2 may fit D (5 bases each). The V end was cut by 3 bases, the J end by 2 bases, with 21 bases between. Germline CDR1 reads SGHDT; CDR2 reads YYEEEE. This CDR3 has 17 residues. The CDR3 loop is CASSSFTPRGTTYEQYF. CDR3 nucleotide sequence: TGTGCCAGCAGCTCCTTCACCCCCCGGGGCACTACCTACGAGCAGTACTTC. Combining the CDR3 with reference TRBV5-6 and TRBJ2-7 gives the whole variable domain DAGVTQSPTHLIKTRGQQVTLRCSPKSGHDTVSWYQQALGQGPQFIFQYYEEEERQRGNFPDRFSGHQFPNYSSELNVNALLLGDSALYLCASSSFTPRGTTYEQYFGPGTRLTVT.

This clonotype was seen repeatedly, ten times or more. The CDR3 protein is CASSAGPREAFF. The CDR3 region has the DNA TGTGCCAGCAGCGCGGGCCCGAGAGAAGCTTTCTTT. The V call is TRBV5-4, the J call TRBJ1-1; D gene uncertain. The CDR3 contains 12 residues. Germline loops: CDR1 SGHNT, CDR2 YYREEE (reference sequence). The V end was cut by 4 bases, the J end by 8 bases, with 12 bases between.

This clonotype was recorded at least ten times. The CDR3 nucleotides are TGTGCCAGCAGTTTGGGCAGCTTTTCTAACTATGGCTACACCTTC. Its translation is CASSLGSFSNYGYTF. V and J are TRBV28 and TRBJ1-2; no reliable D call. Germline lookup yields CDR1 MDHEN and CDR2 SYDVKM. The CDR3 is 15 amino acids. The V and J ends lost 3 bases and 0 bases respectively, with 11 bases between them.

This clonotype was observed many times. This sequence joins TRBV28 and TRBJ1-5; D is unclear. The V and J ends lost 7 bases and 2 bases respectively, with 24 bases between them. The germline CDR1 and CDR2 sequences are MDHEN and SYDVKM. The CDR3 sequence is 18 residues long. The CDR3 DNA follows: TGTGCCAGCACCCCATTGGGCGTGGGGTCGGGAGGCAATCAGCCCCAGCATTTT. Translating gives CASTPLGVGSGGNQPQHF.

The chain is built from TRBV19 and TRBJ2-2; tentative D call: TRBD2 (6 bases). This CDR3 comprises 15 residues. V was cut by 7 bases and J by 5 bases, with 17 bases left in between. Germline lookup yields CDR1 LNHDA and CDR2 SQIVND (reference sequence). CDR3 protein: CASTVSRAGTGELFF. CDR3 DNA sequence: TGTGCCAGTACCGTGTCGCGGGCGGGGACCGGGGAGCTGTTTTTT. Looking up the rest from reference TRBV19 and TRBJ2-2 gives the full variable domain: DGGITQSPKYLFRKEGQNVTLSCEQNLNHDAMYWYRQDPGQGLRLIYYSQIVNDFQKGDIAEGYSVSREKKESFPLTVTSAQKNPTAFYLCASTVSRAGTGELFFGEGSRLTVL.

This clonotype was counted ten times or more. The chain's CDR3 is CASSFHSPLHF. The DNA for the CDR3 is TGTGCCAGCAGTTTTCACTCACCCCTCCACTTT. The V and J genes are TRBV28 and TRBJ1-6; D uncertain. CDR1 and CDR2 from the germline V gene are MDHEN and SYDVKM. V was clipped by 3 bases and J by 10 bases, with 4 bases between them. This CDR3 region has 11 residues.

This clonotype was observed many times. The chain combines TRBV2 with TRBJ2-2, with D possibly matching TRBD1 (6 bases). This CDR3 is built from 14 residues. The germline V gene encodes CDR1 SNHLY and CDR2 FYNNEI. V lost 3 bases to trimming and J lost 1 base, with 6 bases between them. The CDR3 sequence is CASSETGNTGELFF. The CDR3 DNA follows: TGTGCCAGCAGTGAGACAGGGAACACCGGGGAGCTGTTTTTT.

The sample holds many counts of this clonotype. V usage is TRBV20-1 and J usage is TRBJ1-5; D might be TRBD1 (5 bases). With 3 bases removed from V and 2 bases from J, the gap between germline ends came to 5 bases. The CDR3 is made up of 12 amino acids. Germline CDR1 and CDR2: DFQATT and SNEGSKA (reference sequence). CDR3 region: CSARGGNQPQHF. The CDR3 DNA reads as TGCAGTGCTAGGGGGGGCAATCAGCCCCAGCATTTT.

This clonotype was seen ten or more times. V is TRBV6-2 or TRBV6-3 and J is TRBJ2-7, with TRBD2 matching over 7 bases. The CDR3 covers 16 residues. Germline CDR1 and CDR2: MNHEY and SVGEGT. V gave up 2 bases and J gave up 9 bases; unmatched junction bases: 16. The CDR3 DNA is TGTGCCAGCAGTTACGTGGCCGGGGGGTTCCCGACTGGGCAGTACTTC. Translated: CASSYVAGGFPTGQYF.

This clonotype appeared many times. The genes are TRBV6-2 or TRBV6-3 and TRBJ1-1, with D perhaps TRBD1 (6 bases). This CDR3 region has 13 residues. Per germline, CDR1 MNHEY and CDR2 SVGEGT. Trimming stripped 0 bases from V and 9 bases from J, with 11 bases between. CDR3 DNA: TGTGCCAGCAGTTACTCAGGACAGCCTAAAGCTTTCTTT. Encoded protein: CASSYSGQPKAFF.

The V gene is TRBV2, the J gene TRBJ2-7, with 8 bases fitting TRBD2. CDR3 length: 15 residues. The J segment lost 7 bases and the V segment lost 10 bases, leaving 18 bases of the junction unmatched. Per germline, CDR1 SNHLY and CDR2 FYNNEI. The CDR3 nucleotides are TGTGCCACCCAGGCCGGAAGCGGGAGAAGGCGAGAGCAGTACTTC. It is translated as CATQAGSGRRREQYF.

This clonotype was picked up many times. The genes are TRBV6-2 or TRBV6-3 and TRBJ1-1; D is possibly TRBD1 (5 bases). From germline, CDR1 is MNHEY and CDR2 SVGEGT. CDR3 length equals 15 residues. Trimming removed 6 bases from V and 5 bases from J, with 19 bases in between. For the CDR3, the DNA is TGTGCCAGCAGCAAACCCCGGTCGGGGACGACTGAAGCTTTCTTT. This translates into CASSKPRSGTTEAFF.

This clonotype was counted between two and nine times. The chain couples TRBV12-3 or TRBV12-4 to TRBJ1-1; the match to TRBD1 covers 8 bases. The junction had 4 bases not matched to a gene; V was cut back by 3 bases and J by 4 bases. The CDR3 sequence is 14 residues long. CDR3 amino acids: CASSFRTGSTEAFF. The CDR3 DNA reads TGTGCCAGCAGTTTTAGGACAGGGAGCACTGAAGCTTTCTTT.

This chain joins TRBV6-1 and TRBJ1-2, with D uncertain. Germline V gene sequence: CDR1 MNHNS, CDR2 SASEGT. The CDR3 spans 12 residues. V dropped 6 bases and J dropped 5 bases, with 10 bases sitting between them. The CDR3, as DNA: TGTGCCAGCAGCCCTACGCTATATGGCTACACCTTC. Its protein product is CASSPTLYGYTF.

Many counts were recorded for this clonotype. The chain has TRBV4-3 and TRBJ1-1; D gene ambiguous. The CDR3 has 15 amino acids. Germline CDR1 and CDR2: LGHNA and YSLEER. The V gene lost 0 bases and the J gene lost 6 bases, with 14 bases spanning the gap. DNA of the CDR3: TGCGCCAGCAGCCAAGAAGACGGTCTTCTCGCTGAAGCTTTCTTT. It yields the protein CASSQEDGLLAEAFF.

This clonotype was seen at least ten times. V gene TRBV7-2 combines with J gene TRBJ1-3, with D tentatively TRBD1 (6 bases). The CDR3 is 16 residues long. V lost 0 bases, J lost 5 bases, and 14 bases lay in between. CDR1 is SGHTA, CDR2 FQGNSA, per germline. CDR3 loop: CASSLAPGQRRNTIYF. The CDR3 nucleotides are TGTGCCAGCAGCTTAGCCCCCGGACAGCGGCGAAACACCATATATTTT.

The table lists this clonotype with many counts. V usage is TRBV24-1 and J usage is TRBJ2-7; D gene unclear. Germline CDR1 KGHDR, CDR2 SFDVKD. The CDR3 covers 12 residues. Trimming took off 4 bases at V and 3 bases at J, with 6 bases between the two ends. CDR3 in DNA: TGTGCCACCAGTGACCCCAACTACGAGCAGTACTTC. The encoded protein is CATSDPNYEQYF.

The chain uses TRBV4-1 and TRBJ2-6; D might be TRBD2 (5 bases). The CDR3 has 17 residues. V lost 0 bases and J 3 bases, leaving 12 bases between the germline ends. In germline, CDR1 is MGHRA, CDR2 YSYEKL. The CDR3 region has the DNA TGCGCCAGCAGCCAAGAAGGGAGTTGGGGTGGGGCCAACGTCCTGACTTTC. This sequence encodes CASSQEGSWGGANVLTF.

This chain links TRBV6-1 with TRBJ2-5, with D possibly matching TRBD2 (6 bases). This CDR3 is built from 14 residues. Germline values: CDR1 MNHNS, CDR2 SASEGT. Trimming cost V 3 bases and J 3 bases, with 11 bases left between them. CDR3 sequence: CASSDGLFEETQYF. CDR3 sequence (DNA): TGTGCCAGCAGTGACGGACTATTCGAAGAGACCCAGTACTTC.

V usage is TRBV6-1 and J usage is TRBJ2-5; 11 bases match TRBD2. The germline V gene has CDR1 MNHNS and CDR2 SASEGT. This CDR3 spans 15 amino acids. The V gene end was trimmed by 6 bases and the J gene end by 1 base; junction bases not matched to a gene: 4. Written as DNA, the CDR3 is TGTGCCAGCAGACGGGGGACTAGCGGCCAAGAGACCCAGTACTTC. Protein product: CASRRGTSGQETQYF.

On this clonotype itself: Germline is not matched at one junction end, which may reflect a read error. The chain recombines TRBV12-3 or TRBV12-4 with TRBJ1-3; D is uncertain. CDR3 size: 15 residues. CDR3: CASSSLGYSGNTIHF. CDR3 bases: TGTGCCAGCAGTTCTCTTGGCTATTCGGGAAACACCATACATTTT.

This clonotype was picked up many times. J is TRBJ1-2 and V is TRBV20-1; no reliable D call. The CDR3 is made up of 15 amino acids. Germline assignment: CDR1 DFQATT and CDR2 SNEGSKA (reference sequence). V lost 0 bases, J lost 0 bases, and 11 bases lay in between. The CDR3 sequence is CSARDPHMANYGYTF. DNA of the CDR3: TGCAGTGCTAGAGACCCCCACATGGCTAACTATGGCTACACCTTC.